Included here is one TCR beta chain sequence, with context. The specificity of this receptor is unknown. Per-nucleotide qualities are absent, and no much larger clonotype sits a single base away. At the junction V is shortened by 3 bases and J by 2 bases; bases outside the gene matches: 2. The germline V gene (reference sequence) gives CDR1 as LNHDA and CDR2 as SQIVND. Counted from cysteine to phenylalanine, this CDR3 has 14 amino acids. Of the read, only the CDR3 DNA is kept; its 42 bases are in frame from base 1. This sample stems from a study of control samples from healthy donors and cancer patients (TCRdb year 2020). The method behind the library was the immunoSEQ multiplex PCR assay. As stored in TCRdb, this immuneACCESS dataset retains in-frame rearrangements with V and J assigned. A fraction of the clones does not appear; measured against another copy, unresolved V genes explain less than half of the discrepancy, and the remainder lacks a known reason. This sample holds about 170,000 clones; roughly 94% were observed only once. The ten largest clonotypes hold around 1.3% of the sample.

Sequencing was done on a sample of blood. The rearranged chain carries TRBV19 and TRBJ1-2, with 8 bases in between that match TRBD1. This receptor was obtained from a young woman in good health. Read as DNA, the sequence is TGTGCCAGTAGTATGAACAGGGGGAACTATGGCTACACCTTC. It codes for CASSMNRGNYGYTF.